This T cell receptor beta chain emerged from a study of shared clonotypes between healthy human individuals. At the level of the study: Every donor yielded three CD4 naive, three CD4 memory, two CD8 naive and one CD8 memory plate.

CD4+ cells yielded CD45RA+ naive and CD45RA-negative memory subsets. The repertoire was sequenced with immunoSEQ multiplex PCR; TCRdb's copy has only in-frame clones and lacks some. The repertoire consists of some 1.1 million clones, with 60% to 80% occurring once and the leading ten covering 0.85% to 1%. Study results and limitations: Clonotypes which were not shared had lower generation probabilities than clonotypes that all four donors shared. Naive CD4 clonotypes overlapped across a handful of donors at roughly 5.1%.

Concerning this clone: Its cognate antigen is unknown.

This CDR3 is built from 15 residues. The germline V gene has CDR1 SGDLS and CDR2 YYNGEE. V was cut by 5 bases and J by 2 bases, with 13 bases left in between. Sequences were obtained from memory CD4+ T cells from PBMCs. As for subset: CD45RA-negative fraction. This receptor was taken from a young man in good health. Some clones in this sample may be carry-over from other donors' samples. V is TRBV9 and J is TRBJ2-2; D is perhaps TRBD1 or TRBD2 (5 bases each). CDR3 sequence: CASREPGTNTGELFF. As DNA, the CDR3 is TGTGCCAGCAGAGAACCCGGGACCAACACCGGGGAGCTGTTTTTT.